The 32 T cell receptor beta chains given below trace back to one sample, sequenced in a study of cytotoxic CD8 clonotypes in ibrutinib-treated CLL. TCRdb keeps only in-frame clones here, not all; method: immunoSEQ multiplex PCR. The table lists over 100,000 clones, about 53% of them singletons. Sample: PBMCs, taken after 24 months of ibrutinib treatment. These TCRs come from a human donor with chronic lymphocytic leukemia.

This chain connects TRBV23-1 to TRBJ1-6; D gene unclear. TRBV23-1 qualifies as an ORF whose function is uncertain. The CDR3 covers 16 residues. V lost 4 bases to trimming and J lost 5 bases, with 15 bases between them. The chain's CDR3 is CASSRPEGDNNSPLHF. CDR3 DNA sequence: TGCGCCAGCAGTCGACCCGAAGGTGACAATAATTCACCCCTCCACTTT.

The J gene is TRBJ2-7, the V gene TRBV6-5; tentatively, D is TRBD1 or TRBD2 (5 bases each). The CDR3 totals 14 residues. Trimming pared 7 bases from V and 3 bases from J, leaving 16 bases between. Germline V CDR1 and CDR2: MNHEY, SVGAGI. In nucleotides, the CDR3 is TGTGCCAGCAACCCGAGGGACCGACTCTACGAGCAGTACTTC. It encodes CASNPRDRLYEQYF.

The chain joins TRBV7-2 to TRBJ1-5; a weak D match, TRBD1 (6 bases). The germline gives CDR1 SGHTA, CDR2 FQGNSA. V was shortened by 6 bases and J by 0 bases, with 12 bases between the two germline ends. This CDR3 has 15 amino acids. CDR3 in DNA: TGTGCCAGCAGTAACAGGGTTAATAGCAATCAGCCCCAGCATTTT. Encoded protein: CASSNRVNSNQPQHF.

Only a few counts were recorded for this clone. The V gene is TRBV27, the J gene TRBJ1-3; a weak D match, TRBD1 (6 bases). CDR1 is MNHEY, CDR2 SMNVEV, per germline (reference sequence). V was shortened by 6 bases and J by 6 bases, with 12 bases between the two germline ends. CDR3 length equals 13 residues. CDR3 bases: TGTGCCAGCAGACCTTCAGGGGCAAACACCATATATTTT. Translation gives CASRPSGANTIYF.

The chain combines TRBV25-1 with TRBJ1-1; TRBD1 is a possible D gene (5 bases). CDR1 is MGHDK, CDR2 SYGVNS, per germline. This CDR3 region has 15 residues. Trimming removed 1 base at V and 3 bases at J, with 12 bases between. The CDR3 reads CASSESEGLYTEAFF. The CDR3 coding sequence is TGTGCCAGCAGTGAATCTGAGGGACTTTACACTGAAGCTTTCTTT.

The chain combines TRBV7-2 with TRBJ2-1; possibly TRBD2 for D (5 bases). The V gene's germline CDR1 is SGHTA and CDR2 FQGNSA. V lost 6 bases and J lost 0, with 12 bases in between. The CDR3 length is 15 residues. Here the CDR3 reads CASRGPGSSYNEQFF. The DNA of the CDR3 is TGTGCCAGCAGGGGTCCTGGGAGCTCCTACAATGAGCAGTTCTTC.

This clone was seen at least ten times. The V call is TRBV19, the J call TRBJ2-7, with D possibly TRBD2 on 5 matching bases. The CDR3 is 14 amino acids. The V and J ends lost 5 bases and 0 bases respectively, with 11 bases between them. Germline assignment: CDR1 LNHDA and CDR2 SQIVND (reference sequence). CDR3 sequence reads: CASSALGGSYEQYF. CDR3 bases: TGTGCCAGTAGTGCACTAGGCGGCTCCTACGAGCAGTACTTC.

The chain combines TRBV2 with TRBJ1-1, with 9 bases aligning to TRBD1. V was clipped by 8 bases and J by 5 bases; unmatched bases: 6. The CDR3 runs to 13 residues. The V gene's germline CDR1 is SNHLY and CDR2 FYNNEI. The CDR3 nucleotides are TGTGCCAGCGGACAGGGGTTAGTAACTGAAGCTTTCTTT. Translating gives CASGQGLVTEAFF.

This clone has more than one count but fewer than ten. This chain's CDR3 is CASSSLAGGYSPLHF. The CDR3 DNA reads as TGTGCCAGCAGCTCTCTAGCAGGGGGCTATTCACCCCTCCACTTT. The genes are TRBV7-8 and TRBJ1-6, with TRBD1 identical over 8 bases. V trimming: 4 bases; J trimming: 8 bases; junction bases outside the gene matches: 7. The CDR3 consists of 15 residues. Germline CDR1 and CDR2: SGHVS and FQNEAQ.

There are many counts of this clone. The chain has TRBV2 and TRBJ2-7; the D gene could be TRBD1 or TRBD2 (5 bases each). The V gene lost 6 bases and the J gene lost 0 bases, with 9 bases spanning the gap. The CDR3 is 13 amino acids. Germline V gene sequence: CDR1 SNHLY, CDR2 FYNNEI. The CDR3 DNA is TGTGCCAGCAGGGCCGGGACCTCCTACGAGCAGTACTTC. Translation gives CASRAGTSYEQYF.

The V and J genes are TRBV5-6 and TRBJ1-5, with TRBD1 matching over 10 bases. Germline values: CDR1 SGHDT, CDR2 YYEEEE. The CDR3 runs 16 residues. Losses at the gene ends were 4 bases for V and 2 bases for J; bases not matched to a gene: 6. The CDR3 nucleotides read TGTGCCAGCAGCCGGGGACAGGGGATCGGCAATCAGCCCCAGCATTTT. Amino acid sequence: CASSRGQGIGNQPQHF.

This clone has ten or more counts. CDR3 loop: CAWSPFFWETASGNTIYF. Here the CDR3 DNA reads TGTGCCTGGAGTCCCTTCTTTTGGGAAACGGCCTCTGGAAACACCATATATTTT. This rearrangement joins TRBV30 to TRBJ1-3; D remains ambiguous. This CDR3 comprises 18 residues. In germline, CDR1 is GTSNPN, CDR2 SVGIG (reference sequence). V was pared by 2 bases and J by 0 bases, with 20 bases between.

The sample holds a few counts of this clone. V usage is TRBV6-5 and J usage is TRBJ2-7; D is unclear. Looked up from germline, CDR1 is MNHEY and CDR2 is SVGAGI. V lost 5 bases to trimming and J lost 3 bases, with 11 bases between them. This CDR3 has 13 residues. CDR3 coding DNA: TGTGCCAGCAGTCTGGATTTCGTCTACGAGCAGTACTTC. It specifies CASSLDFVYEQYF.

This rearrangement joins TRBV2 to TRBJ1-5, with D maybe TRBD1 (5 bases). The CDR3 contains 15 residues. Deletions cut 1 base from V and 4 bases from J, with 11 bases between. Germline CDR1 and CDR2: SNHLY and FYNNEI. CDR3 sequence reads: CASSEVGQGNQPQHF. The CDR3, as DNA: TGTGCCAGCAGTGAAGTCGGGCAGGGAAATCAGCCCCAGCATTTT.

V usage is TRBV11-3 and J usage is TRBJ2-2, with TRBD2 matching over 15 bases. V gave up 5 bases and J gave up 6 bases; unmatched junction bases: 7. The CDR3 is 17 amino acids. Germline V gene sequence: CDR1 SGHNT, CDR2 YENEEA. The CDR3 reads CASSRRTSGGAPGELFF. As DNA, the CDR3 is TGTGCCAGCAGCCGACGGACTAGCGGGGGGGCCCCCGGGGAGCTGTTTTTT.

This clone was seen a few times. The CDR3 reads CASSPRGSPNYGYTF. The CDR3, as DNA: TGTGCCAGCAGTCCCCGGGGCAGTCCTAACTATGGCTACACCTTC. The chain carries TRBV28 and TRBJ1-2, with D possibly matching TRBD1 (5 bases). This CDR3 has 15 residues. The V gene's germline CDR1 is MDHEN and CDR2 SYDVKM. Between the trimmed V and J ends, which lost 5 bases and 0 bases, there was a span of 13 bases.

The J gene is TRBJ1-2, the V gene TRBV5-1; 8 positions agree with TRBD1. CDR1 is SGHRS, CDR2 YFSETQ, per germline. Losses at the gene ends were 7 bases for V and 2 bases for J; bases not matched to a gene: 7. This CDR3 comprises 14 residues. CDR3 in DNA: TGCGCCAGCCCCTCGGACAGGGCCAACTATGGCTACACCTTC. It yields the protein CASPSDRANYGYTF.

This clone was seen only once. The V gene is TRBV7-3, the J gene TRBJ1-2, with a weak D call TRBD1 (6 bases). Germline V gives CDR1 SGHTA, CDR2 FQGTGA. This CDR3 spans 15 amino acids. V lost 5 bases and J lost 7, with 20 bases in between. The DNA of the CDR3 is TGTGCCAGCAGCCCCCACAGGGAGAGTAGCCTTGGCTACACCTTC. Amino acids: CASSPHRESSLGYTF.

V is TRBV25-1 and J is TRBJ1-2, with D unclear. The germline CDR1 and CDR2 sequences are MGHDK and SYGVNS. V lost 3 bases, J lost 8 bases, and 10 bases lay in between. CDR3 length: 12 amino acids. The CDR3 region is CASSDTGWGYTF. The DNA for the CDR3 is TGTGCCAGCAGTGACACCGGGTGGGGCTACACCTTC.

The chain links TRBV15 to TRBJ2-2, with a tentative D call TRBD2 (6 bases). The germline V gene encodes CDR1 LNHNV and CDR2 YYDKDF (reference sequence). This CDR3 region has 17 residues. The V and J ends lost 1 base and 5 bases respectively, with 17 bases between them. In DNA form, the CDR3 reads TGTGCCACCAGCAGAGTGGCACTGACTAGAGGGACCGGGGAGCTGTTTTTT. Amino acids: CATSRVALTRGTGELFF.

V gene TRBV11-3 combines with J gene TRBJ2-1; 9 nucleotides align to TRBD1. The germline gives CDR1 SGHNT, CDR2 YENEEA. Unmatched junction bases numbered 5, after V lost 3 bases and J lost 5 bases. The CDR3 sequence is 15 residues long. CDR3 sequence (DNA): TGTGCCAGCAGCTTGTTAGGACAGGGGAACAATGAGCAGTTCTTC. Translation gives CASSLLGQGNNEQFF.

This clone was seen only a few times. The genes are TRBV5-4 and TRBJ1-2; unclear D gene. V was trimmed by 4 bases and J by 5 bases, leaving 6 bases between them. In germline, CDR1 is SGHNT, CDR2 YYREEE (reference sequence). The CDR3 is 11 amino acids. CDR3 nucleotide sequence: TGTGCCAGCAGCCCCGGTTATGGCTACACCTTC. Amino acids: CASSPGYGYTF.

The J gene is TRBJ2-5, the V gene TRBV5-1; D is unclear. The CDR3 covers 13 residues. V lost 4 bases, J lost 4 bases, and 11 bases lay in between. Germline V gives CDR1 SGHRS, CDR2 YFSETQ. CDR3 residues: CASSGSGVETQYF. As DNA, the CDR3 is TGCGCCAGCAGCGGTAGTGGTGTAGAGACCCAGTACTTC. Using reference TRBV5-1 and TRBJ2-5 for the parts outside the CDR3, the full variable domain is KAGVTQTPRYLIKTRGQQVTLSCSPISGHRSVSWYQQTPGQGLQFLFEYFSETQRNKGNFPGRFSGRQFSNSRSEMNVSTLELGDSALYLCASSGSGVETQYFGPGTRLLVL.

V is TRBV15 and J is TRBJ2-5; 8 bases fit TRBD2. The germline V gene has CDR1 LNHNV and CDR2 YYDKDF (reference sequence). V was pared by 3 bases and J by 3 bases, with 6 bases of the junction left unmatched. The CDR3 length is 15 residues. The CDR3 DNA follows: TGTGCCACCAGCAGCTTAAGCGGGGGAGAAGAGACCCAGTACTTC. Its protein is CATSSLSGGEETQYF.

The chain is built from TRBV9 and TRBJ2-1; D not certain. Germline V gene sequence: CDR1 SGDLS, CDR2 YYNGEE. This CDR3 region has 14 residues. Trimming pared 9 bases from V and 0 bases from J, leaving 13 bases between. CDR3 sequence (DNA): TGTGCCACCTCAAACGGTAACTCCTACAATGAGCAGTTCTTC. Amino acids: CATSNGNSYNEQFF.

This chain connects TRBV2 to TRBJ2-7, with D possibly matching TRBD2 (6 bases). The CDR3 is 13 amino acids. Germline CDR1 reads SNHLY; CDR2 reads FYNNEI. The V end lost 7 bases, the J end lost 3 bases, and 13 bases lay between the germline ends. CDR3 protein: CASKRDSVYEQYF. DNA for the CDR3: TGTGCCAGCAAACGGGACTCGGTCTACGAGCAGTACTTC. The full variable domain, with the rest looked up from reference TRBV2 and TRBJ2-7, is EPEVTQTPSHQVTQMGQEVILRCVPISNHLYFYWYRQILGQKVEFLVSFYNNEISEKSEIFDDQFSVERPDGSNFTLKIRSTKLEDSAMYFCASKRDSVYEQYFGPGTRLTVT.

J is TRBJ2-7 and V is TRBV11-3; a weak D match, TRBD2 (5 bases). This CDR3 comprises 17 residues. CDR1 and CDR2 from the germline V gene are SGHNT and YENEEA. V dropped 5 bases and J dropped 4 bases, with 24 bases sitting between them. In DNA, the CDR3 is TGTGCCAGCAGCCCCCAAGCTGATTCCGTAGGGAGTTACGAGCAGTACTTC. Translating it yields CASSPQADSVGSYEQYF.

This clone was recorded once. This sequence joins TRBV7-9 and TRBJ2-7; a possible D gene is TRBD1 (5 bases). This CDR3 has 13 amino acids. V lost 5 bases and J 1 base, leaving 9 bases between the germline ends. Germline V gives CDR1 SEHNR, CDR2 FQNEAQ (reference sequence). The CDR3 DNA reads TGTGCCAGCAGCCTCGACAGATCCTACGAGCAGTACTTC. Translation gives CASSLDRSYEQYF.

The V and J genes are TRBV7-7 and TRBJ2-1; TRBD1 aligns across 8 bases. This CDR3 has 17 residues. V lost 1 base and J lost 5; bases outside the gene matches: 10. Germline CDR1 SSHAT, CDR2 FNYEAQ (reference sequence). The CDR3: CASSLGVSRGRDNEQFF. The DNA of the CDR3 is TGTGCCAGCAGCTTAGGGGTCTCCAGGGGGCGGGACAATGAGCAGTTCTTC.

The genes are TRBV9 and TRBJ2-2, with 12 positions matching TRBD2. This CDR3 is 18 amino acids long. J lost 4 bases, V lost 1 base, and 8 bases had no gene match. Germline V lookup: CDR1 SGDLS, CDR2 YYNGEE. The CDR3 DNA sequence: TGTGCCAGCAGCGTAAGCCTAGCGGGGGGGCTAGGCACCGGGGAGCTGTTTTTT. Translating gives CASSVSLAGGLGTGELFF. Together with reference TRBV9 and TRBJ2-2, the CDR3 gives the full variable domain: DSGVTQTPKHLITATGQRVTLRCSPRSGDLSVYWYQQSLDQGLQFLIQYYNGEERAKGNILERFSAQQFPDLHSELNLSSLELGDSALYFCASSVSLAGGLGTGELFFGEGSRLTVL.

V gene TRBV9 combines with J gene TRBJ2-3; TRBD2 might be the D (5 bases). Germline assignment: CDR1 SGDLS and CDR2 YYNGEE. Trimming removed 2 bases from V and 4 bases from J, with 11 bases in between. The CDR3 spans 14 residues. CDR3 bases: TGTGCCAGCAGCGTTATAGCGTGGGCAGATACGCAGTATTTT. Translating it yields CASSVIAWADTQYF.

This clone appeared many times. V usage is TRBV5-5 and J usage is TRBJ1-1; D is uncertain. The germline V gene encodes CDR1 SGHKS and CDR2 YYEKEE (reference sequence). The CDR3 totals 14 residues. The V gene lost 1 base and the J gene lost 2 bases, with 9 bases spanning the gap. The CDR3 nucleotides are TGTGCCAGCAGCTTGTCCCGGGGAAACACTGAAGCTTTCTTT. Translated, it gives CASSLSRGNTEAFF.